The 28 T cell receptor beta chains below come from one sample, sequenced in a study of quantifying T cell responses using KT2 cells. About the study: cDNA was made from DNase-treated RNA using alpha and beta constant primers.

Each cDNA got a UMI-containing oligo ligated at its 3' end. First-round PCR used about 4 cycles and beta primers RC1.1 and RC1.2 covering TRBC1 and TRBC2. MiXCR, applied by TCRdb to the UMI-ligation and nested PCR reads, yields one record per CDR3 protein. The sample holds about 53,000 distinct CDR3 sequences, about 12% seen once. Sequencing input: PBMCs spiked with cells of the T cell clone KT2. These TCRs come from a human donor.

The chain combines TRBV5-1 with TRBJ1-2, with D maybe TRBD1 (6 bases). The V gene's germline CDR1 is SGHRS and CDR2 YFSETQ. V was clipped by 0 bases and J by 4 bases, with 13 bases between them. The CDR3 sequence is 15 residues long. The CDR3 here is CASSLAAGQIYGYTF. CDR3 sequence (DNA): TGCGCCAGCAGCTTGGCGGCGGGACAAATCTATGGCTACACCTTC. Supplemented by reference TRBV5-1 and TRBJ1-2, the full variable domain reads KAGVTQTPRYLIKTRGQQVTLSCSPISGHRSVSWYQQTPGQGLQFLFEYFSETQRNKGNFPGRFSGRQFSNSRSEMNVSTLELGDSALYLCASSLAAGQIYGYTFGSGTRLTVV.

This clonotype has a handful of counts. V and J are TRBV4-1 and TRBJ2-4; no clear D. V lost 0 bases, J lost 0 bases, and 15 bases lay in between. CDR1 and CDR2 (germline): MGHRA, YSYEKL. The CDR3 has 18 residues. The CDR3 DNA reads as TGCGCCAGCAGCCAAGATACGGTAGGGCTCCGAGCCAAAAACATTCAGTACTTC. Protein product: CASSQDTVGLRAKNIQYF.

This clonotype was detected only a few times. V and J are TRBV23-1 and TRBJ2-3; no clear D gene. TRBV23-1 falls under the ORF class, with uncertain function. The CDR3 has 17 amino acids. Trimming removed 4 bases from V and 0 bases from J, with 17 bases in between. This CDR3 reads CASSPNSKSGSTDTQYF. In nucleotides, the CDR3 is TGCGCCAGCAGTCCAAACTCGAAGAGTGGCAGCACAGATACGCAGTATTTT.

V gene TRBV10-2 combines with J gene TRBJ2-3, with D possibly TRBD2 on 6 matching bases. The V end lost 4 bases, the J end lost 0 bases, and 20 bases lay between the germline ends. Germline CDR1 reads WSHSY; CDR2 reads SAAADI. This CDR3 contains 18 residues. The CDR3 DNA reads TGCGCCAGCAGTGGATGGGGGGTGAGAACCTCTAGCACAGATACGCAGTATTTT. This gives the protein CASSGWGVRTSSTDTQYF.

This clonotype showed up just a few times. The chain is built from TRBV18 and TRBJ1-1; D is unresolved. V was trimmed by 2 bases and J by 7 bases, leaving 11 bases between them. The CDR3 contains 13 residues. Germline V gene data show CDR1 as KGHSH and CDR2 as LQKENI. CDR3 DNA sequence: TGTGCCAGCTCACCAGATGAGCGGATTGAAGCTTTCTTT. Its translation is CASSPDERIEAFF.

There are many counts of this clonotype. The J gene is TRBJ2-1, the V gene TRBV27; 7 nucleotides line up with TRBD2. This CDR3 spans 11 amino acids. Germline V CDR1 and CDR2: MNHEY, SMNVEV (reference sequence). The V gene end was trimmed by 7 bases and the J gene end by 6 bases; junction bases not matched to a gene: 0. The CDR3 region has the DNA TGTGCCAGCACTAGCGGCAATGAGCAGTTCTTC. Residues: CASTSGNEQFF.

This clonotype was counted many times. The V call is TRBV4-2, the J call TRBJ1-5, with a possible D match to TRBD1 (6 bases). Germline V gives CDR1 LGHNA, CDR2 YNFKEQ. This CDR3 spans 15 amino acids. Between the trimmed V and J ends, which lost 1 base and 6 bases, there was a span of 13 bases. The CDR3 DNA follows: TGTGCCAGCAGCCAAGGACAGGACGGCTTTCAGCCCCAGCATTTT. As protein: CASSQGQDGFQPQHF.

This clonotype was picked up a small number of times. This chain uses TRBV18 with TRBJ2-5; 7 bases are a match to TRBD2. Trimming cost V 3 bases and J 7 bases; bases outside gene matches: 11. The CDR3 spans 15 residues. Germline values: CDR1 KGHSH, CDR2 LQKENI. The chain's CDR3 is CASSPSPGGRGTQYF. The CDR3, as DNA: TGTGCCAGCTCACCCTCCCCGGGGGGACGCGGGACCCAGTACTTC.

V gene TRBV20-1 combines with J gene TRBJ2-3, with no clear D. Trimming pared 6 bases from V and 0 bases from J, leaving 28 bases between. Germline V gene lookup returns CDR1 DFQATT and CDR2 SNEGSKA (reference sequence). This CDR3 region has 19 residues. The CDR3 nucleotides read TGCAGTGCCGTCCTGGGCGGTTCCCTCAATCCCCTCAGCACAGATACGCAGTATTTT. Residues: CSAVLGGSLNPLSTDTQYF.

This chain links TRBV5-1 with TRBJ2-2; TRBD1 is a possible D gene (5 bases). The CDR3 is made up of 17 amino acids. Germline CDR1 reads SGHRS; CDR2 reads YFSETQ. V was clipped by 3 bases and J by 5 bases, with 20 bases between them. CDR3 residues: CASSWSMGQGLTGELFF. CDR3 DNA: TGCGCCAGCAGCTGGAGCATGGGGCAGGGCTTGACCGGGGAGCTGTTTTTT.

Ten or more counts support this clonotype. The CDR3 nucleotides read TGTGCCAGCAGTGTGACCCTGGTTAGCAATCAGCCCCAGCATTTT. Protein product: CASSVTLVSNQPQHF. The chain employs TRBV2 and TRBJ1-5, with unresolved D. The germline V gene has CDR1 SNHLY and CDR2 FYNNEI. Trimming stripped 4 bases from V and 0 bases from J, with 10 bases between. This CDR3 contains 15 residues.

The genes are TRBV3-1 and TRBJ1-1, with D possibly TRBD1 on 6 matching bases. CDR1 is LGHDT, CDR2 YNNKEL, per germline (reference sequence). V was trimmed by 4 bases and J by 1 base, leaving 13 bases between them. CDR3 size: 15 residues. CDR3 sequence (DNA): TGTGCCAGCAGCCGAGAGACAGGCGGGAACACTGAAGCTTTCTTT. Translated: CASSRETGGNTEAFF.

CDR3 DNA: TGCAGCGTGCACGGGATCCGAGGGGAAAACATTCAGTACTTC. Protein product: CSVHGIRGENIQYF. The chain is built from TRBV29-1 and TRBJ2-4; D possibly matches TRBD1 or TRBD2 (5 bases each). V was cut by 6 bases and J by 5 bases, with 17 bases left in between. The germline V gene encodes CDR1 SQVTM and CDR2 ANQGSEA. CDR3 size: 14 residues.

A few counts support this clonotype. V usage is TRBV7-6 and J usage is TRBJ2-1, with 8 positions matching TRBD2. Germline CDR1 is SGHVS and CDR2 is FNYEAQ. This CDR3 has 16 residues. The V gene end was trimmed by 1 base and the J gene end by 2 bases; junction bases not matched to a gene: 4. The CDR3 coding sequence is TGTGCCAGCAGCTTAGTTACTAGCGGAACCTACAATGAGCAGTTCTTC. It encodes CASSLVTSGTYNEQFF.

This clonotype was found a few times. CDR3 protein: CASSLFLGARYEQYF. The CDR3 nucleotides are TGTGCCAGCAGTTTATTTTTGGGGGCGCGATACGAGCAGTACTTC. The V call is TRBV27, the J call TRBJ2-7, with a weak D call TRBD1 (6 bases). V lost 1 base and J lost 4, with 14 bases in between. Germline V gene sequence: CDR1 MNHEY, CDR2 SMNVEV (reference sequence). This CDR3 is built from 15 residues.

The chain is built from TRBV12-3 or TRBV12-4 and TRBJ1-4, with 7 bases identical to TRBD1. The V gene end was trimmed by 8 bases and the J gene end by 5 bases; junction bases not matched to a gene: 5. There are 13 residues in the CDR3. The CDR3 region has the DNA TGTGCCAGCGCAACAGGGGCGAATGAAAAACTGTTTTTT. This sequence encodes CASATGANEKLFF.

The sample holds many counts of this clonotype. The genes are TRBV29-1 and TRBJ2-1, with 7 bases matching TRBD1. This CDR3 comprises 16 residues. The ends lost 0 bases at V and 4 bases at J; junction bases unmatched: 9. Per the germline V gene, CDR1 is SQVTM and CDR2 is ANQGSEA. The DNA of the CDR3 is TGCAGCGTTGAAGAAGTAGGACAGGCGGTATACAATGAGCAGTTCTTC. It yields the protein CSVEEVGQAVYNEQFF.

This clonotype was observed a handful of times. This chain connects TRBV6-4 to TRBJ2-3; TRBD2 agrees at 16 bases. Germline trimming cut 5 bases from V and 3 bases from J; bases unmatched to any gene: 8. The CDR3 sequence is 18 residues long. Germline V gene sequence: CDR1 MRHNA, CDR2 SNTAGT. CDR3 sequence: CASSLGTSGRASTDTQYF. Here the CDR3 DNA reads TGTGCCAGCAGTCTTGGGACTAGCGGGAGGGCCTCTACAGATACGCAGTATTTT.

The V gene is TRBV5-1, the J gene TRBJ1-1, with D possibly being TRBD1 (5 bases). Germline V gives CDR1 SGHRS, CDR2 YFSETQ. The CDR3 is 15 residues long. Trimming took 5 bases from V and 3 from J, leaving 17 bases between them. The CDR3 reads CASRAGGVGDTEAFF. CDR3 sequence (DNA): TGCGCCAGCAGAGCGGGGGGGGTCGGGGACACTGAAGCTTTCTTT.

This clonotype was found many times. This chain uses TRBV25-1 with TRBJ2-7; 7 nucleotides align to TRBD1. Unmatched junction bases numbered 2, after V lost 0 bases and J lost 0 bases. CDR1 and CDR2 (germline): MGHDK, SYGVNS. The CDR3 extends over 15 amino acids. The DNA of the CDR3 is TGTGCCAGCAGTGAATATGGGACAGCCTCCTACGAGCAGTACTTC. It codes for CASSEYGTASYEQYF.

This chain uses TRBV6-5 with TRBJ1-1; no clear D. The CDR3 runs 15 residues. Germline-derived CDR1 and CDR2 are MNHEY and SVGAGI. The V end was cut by 5 bases, the J end by 11 bases, with 24 bases between. The CDR3: CASSGGTTDLEWAFF. The CDR3 region has the DNA TGTGCCAGCAGTGGCGGAACGACGGACTTAGAGTGGGCTTTCTTT.

This chain uses TRBV12-3 or TRBV12-4 with TRBJ2-7, with 8 nucleotides matching TRBD1. After removal of 3 bases from V and 5 bases from J, the junction contained 6 bases not matched to a gene. The CDR3 has 14 amino acids. The CDR3 spells CASSLYRGSDEQYF. DNA of the CDR3: TGTGCCAGCAGTTTGTACAGGGGGAGCGACGAGCAGTACTTC.

In this sample, this clonotype turned up many times. The rearrangement links TRBV11-2 to TRBJ1-2; D gene ambiguous. The CDR3 consists of 15 residues. The ends were cut back, 1 base at V and 5 bases at J, with 14 bases in the middle. Germline V gene data show CDR1 as SGHAT and CDR2 as FQNNGV. CDR3 protein: CASSLGLSAEYGYTF. The CDR3 region has the DNA TGTGCCAGCAGCTTAGGTCTTTCTGCAGAGTATGGCTACACCTTC.

The rearrangement uses TRBV19 and TRBJ2-3; the D is unclear. V was cut by 8 bases and J by 0 bases, with 12 bases left in between. The CDR3 consists of 14 residues. CDR1 and CDR2 (germline): LNHDA, SQIVND (reference sequence). The DNA for the CDR3 is TGTGCCAGTGGTGCGCACGGAAGCACAGATACGCAGTATTTT. Translation gives CASGAHGSTDTQYF.

This clonotype was found a few times. The chain carries TRBV2 and TRBJ1-5, with 9 bases lining up with TRBD1. CDR1 SNHLY and CDR2 FYNNEI come from the germline V gene. V dropped 8 bases and J dropped 2; count of bases not matched to a gene: 7. The CDR3 is 15 residues long. In DNA form, the CDR3 reads TGTGCCAGCTGGTCGGGACAGGGAGGCAATCAGCCCCAGCATTTT. Translated: CASWSGQGGNQPQHF.

This clonotype showed up just a few times. V usage is TRBV7-9 and J usage is TRBJ2-1, with a possible D match to TRBD2 (5 bases). The germline V gene has CDR1 SEHNR and CDR2 FQNEAQ (reference sequence). The CDR3 length is 13 residues. V was cut by 1 base and J by 6 bases, with 7 bases left in between. In DNA, the CDR3 is TGTGCCAGCAGCTTAGGACTAACCAATGAGCAGTTCTTC. Its protein is CASSLGLTNEQFF.

The chain carries TRBV7-9 and TRBJ2-7; D is ambiguous. Per germline, CDR1 SEHNR and CDR2 FQNEAQ (reference sequence). The V end lost 5 bases, the J end lost 4 bases, and 9 bases lay between the germline ends. The CDR3 totals 12 residues. The CDR3, as DNA: TGTGCCAGCAGCGACACCGCTTACGAGCAGTACTTC. It translates to CASSDTAYEQYF.

By proportion, this clonotype is medium-sized. V is TRBV6-4 and J is TRBJ2-1, with D possibly TRBD1 on 5 matching bases. The CDR3 runs to 13 residues. Trimming shortened V by 3 bases and J by 8 bases, and 11 bases separated the two germline ends. Looked up from germline, CDR1 is MRHNA and CDR2 is SNTAGT. CDR3 sequence (DNA): TGTGCCAGCAGTGAAGGGGAAAGGGATGAGCAGTTCTTC. Translating gives CASSEGERDEQFF.